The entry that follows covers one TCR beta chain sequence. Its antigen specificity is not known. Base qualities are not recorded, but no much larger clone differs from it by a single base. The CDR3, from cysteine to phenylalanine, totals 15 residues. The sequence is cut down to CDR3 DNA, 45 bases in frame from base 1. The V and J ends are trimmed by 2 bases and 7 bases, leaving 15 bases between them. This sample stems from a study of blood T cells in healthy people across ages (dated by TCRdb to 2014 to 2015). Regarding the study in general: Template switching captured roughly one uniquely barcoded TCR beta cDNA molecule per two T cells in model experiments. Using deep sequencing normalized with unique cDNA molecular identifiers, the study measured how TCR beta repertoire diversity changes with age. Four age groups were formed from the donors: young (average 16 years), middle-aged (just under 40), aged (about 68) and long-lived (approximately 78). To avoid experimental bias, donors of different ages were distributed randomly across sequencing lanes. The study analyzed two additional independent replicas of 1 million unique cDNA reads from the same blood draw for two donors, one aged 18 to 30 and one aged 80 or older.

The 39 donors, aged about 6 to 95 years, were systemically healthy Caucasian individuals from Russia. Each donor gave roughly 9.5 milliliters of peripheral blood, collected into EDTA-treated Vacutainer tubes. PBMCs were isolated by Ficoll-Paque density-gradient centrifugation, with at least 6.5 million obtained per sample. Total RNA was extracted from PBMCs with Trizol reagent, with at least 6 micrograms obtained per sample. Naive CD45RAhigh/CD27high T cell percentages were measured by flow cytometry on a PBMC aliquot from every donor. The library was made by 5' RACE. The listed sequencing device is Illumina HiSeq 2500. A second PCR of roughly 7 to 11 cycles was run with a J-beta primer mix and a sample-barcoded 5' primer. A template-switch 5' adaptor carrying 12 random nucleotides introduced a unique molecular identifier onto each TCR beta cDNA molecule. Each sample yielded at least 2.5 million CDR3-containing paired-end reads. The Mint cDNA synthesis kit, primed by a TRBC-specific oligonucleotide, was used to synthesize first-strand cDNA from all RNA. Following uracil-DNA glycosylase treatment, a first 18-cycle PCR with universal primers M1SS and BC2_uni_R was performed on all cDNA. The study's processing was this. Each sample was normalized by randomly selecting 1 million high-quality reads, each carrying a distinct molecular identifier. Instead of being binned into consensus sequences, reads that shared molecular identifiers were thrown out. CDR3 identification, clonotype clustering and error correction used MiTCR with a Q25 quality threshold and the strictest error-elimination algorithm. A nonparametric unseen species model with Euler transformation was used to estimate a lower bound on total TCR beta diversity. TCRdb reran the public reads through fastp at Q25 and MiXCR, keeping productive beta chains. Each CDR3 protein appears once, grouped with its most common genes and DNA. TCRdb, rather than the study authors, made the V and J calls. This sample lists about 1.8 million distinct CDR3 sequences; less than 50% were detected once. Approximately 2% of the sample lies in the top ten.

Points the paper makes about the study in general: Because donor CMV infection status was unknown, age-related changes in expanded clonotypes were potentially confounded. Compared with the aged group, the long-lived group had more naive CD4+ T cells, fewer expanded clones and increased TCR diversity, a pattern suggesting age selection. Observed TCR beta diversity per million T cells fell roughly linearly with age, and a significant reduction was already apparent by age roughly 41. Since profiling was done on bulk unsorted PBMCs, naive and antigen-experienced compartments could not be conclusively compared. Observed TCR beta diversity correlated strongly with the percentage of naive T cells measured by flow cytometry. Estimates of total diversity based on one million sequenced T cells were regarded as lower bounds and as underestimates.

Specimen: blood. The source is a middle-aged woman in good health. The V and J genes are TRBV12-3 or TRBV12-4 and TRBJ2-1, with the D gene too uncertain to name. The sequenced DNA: TGTGCCAGCAGTTTAAGTTCGGCCGGGTCAAATGAGCAGTTCTTC. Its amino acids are CASSLSSAGSNEQFF.